This is a list of T cell receptor beta chains from one sample in a study of blood T cell repertoires in COVID-19. TCRdb keeps only in-frame clones here, not all; method: immunoSEQ multiplex PCR. The sample has a few hundred thousand clones, around 86% seen once; the top ten hold approximately 2.9%. Specimen: peripheral blood. Source of these receptors: a man in his sixties with acute or convalescent COVID-19. Both conserved end residues are part of each CDR3. Fields, in order: D gene, J gene, clone size, V gene, CDR3 DNA, CDR3 protein. A D gene is named only where the DNA matches it firmly. Clone size is stated in some rows and not others, as once, few, many or a class when expanded.

NA TRBJ1-5 NA TRBV29-1 TGCAGCGTCCTCGCGACGGCGGGTACTCAGCCCCAGCATTTT CSVLATAGTQPQHF
NA TRBJ2-7 NA TRBV7-9 TGTGCCAGCAGCCCCAGGGGGGTGGCCTCCTACGAGCAGTACTTC CASSPRGVASYEQYF
NA TRBJ2-5 NA TRBV28 TGTGCCAGCAGTTTAGCTAGGATAAAAGAGACCCAGTACTTC CASSLARIKETQYF
NA TRBJ1-2 few TRBV27 TGTGCCAGCAGTTTATCGGGAGGTCCAGGCTACACCTTC CASSLSGGPGYTF
NA TRBJ2-5 NA TRBV4-3 TGCGCCAGCAGCCAAGAGTGGCAGGGAAGGGAGACCCAGTACTTC CASSQEWQGRETQYF
TRBD1 TRBJ1-5 NA TRBV19 TGTGCCAGTTCCATCTGGGACAGGGCTAATCAGCCCCAGCATTTT CASSIWDRANQPQHF
TRBD2 TRBJ2-2 NA TRBV18 TGTGCCAGCTCACCACCGCCCGCTAGGATAGCGGGGGGGTTCGGGAAGCTGTTTTTT CASSPPPARIAGGFGKLFF
TRBD1 TRBJ1-4 NA TRBV30 TGTGCCTGGAGTGTAACAGGGGCAGGGGCTGAAAAACTGTTTTTT CAWSVTGAGAEKLFF
TRBD1 TRBJ2-3 NA TRBV3-1/TRBV3-2 TGTGCCAGCAGCCAGGCATGGGGTGGACAGGGGTCAGATACGCAGTATTTT CASSQAWGGQGSDTQYF
NA TRBJ1-5 NA TRBV19 TGTGCCAGTAGTCTCCCCTCGGACATATTTAGCAATCAGCCCCAGCATTTT CASSLPSDIFSNQPQHF
TRBD2 TRBJ2-3 once TRBV5-6 TGTGCCAGCAGCTTGCGCCGACTAGCGGGGGCCAGGGGCACAGATACGCAGTATTTT CASSLRRLAGARGTDTQYF
TRBD1 TRBJ2-3 NA TRBV5-1 TGCGCCAGCAGCGCACTCGGACAGGGCACCTCCACAGATACGCAGTATTTT CASSALGQGTSTDTQYF
TRBD1 TRBJ1-2 NA TRBV7-9 TGTGCCAGCAGCTTTGGGGACAGGGGTGGCTATGGCTACACCTTC CASSFGDRGGYGYTF
TRBD1 TRBJ2-3 once TRBV6-4 TGTGCCAGCAGACGGACAGGGGGGAGCACAGATACGCAGTATTTT CASRRTGGSTDTQYF
TRBD1 TRBJ1-4 NA TRBV29-1 TGCAGCGTTGAAAGGTGGTCAGGGGGTGGTGAAAAACTGTTTTTT CSVERWSGGGEKLFF
NA TRBJ1-5 NA TRBV7-8 TGTGCCAGCAGACGGGGGGGGGACCAGCCCCAGCATTTT CASRRGGDQPQHF
NA TRBJ1-4 NA TRBV2 TGTGCCAGCAGTGAAGGGCCCGGGGGGAATGAAAAACTGTTTTTT CASSEGPGGNEKLFF
TRBD1 TRBJ1-2 NA TRBV7-9 TGTGCCAGCAGCCAAAACGTCCCGGGACAGGGCAGCCCTGGCTATGGCTACACCTTC CASSQNVPGQGSPGYGYTF
TRBD1 TRBJ1-1 NA TRBV18 TGTGCCAGCTCACCAGGGGACAGTGAAGCTTTCTTT CASSPGDSEAFF
NA TRBJ2-1 NA TRBV19 TGTGCCACACAACTCGGGCTAGCTCGGTACAATGAGCAGTTCTTC CATQLGLARYNEQFF
NA TRBJ2-5 NA TRBV27 TGTGCCAGCAGTTTAGCAGCGATCCAAGAGACCCAGTACTTC CASSLAAIQETQYF
NA TRBJ2-5 NA TRBV7-2 TGTGCCAGCAGCTTCGACCTGCGGGGGACCCAGTACTTC CASSFDLRGTQYF
NA TRBJ2-6 NA TRBV18 TGTGCCAGCTCACCGCTTGGGACGGGGCGGGAGGCCAACGTCCTGACTTTC CASSPLGTGREANVLTF
NA TRBJ1-4 NA TRBV19 TGTGCCAGTAGTATAGGGTCCGCGGCTAATGAAAAACTGTTTTTT CASSIGSAANEKLFF
NA TRBJ1-4 NA TRBV6-6 TGTGCCAGCAGTTACATGGCAGTGGAAAAACTGTTTTTT CASSYMAVEKLFF
NA TRBJ1-1 NA TRBV7-3 TGTGCCAGCAGCTTACAGGCGGGGACTGAAGCTTTCTTT CASSLQAGTEAFF
TRBD1 TRBJ1-5 NA TRBV2 TGTGCCAGCAGTGGACAGGGAAGGACCCTGAATCAGCCCCAGCATTTT CASSGQGRTLNQPQHF
TRBD2 TRBJ2-1 NA TRBV7-6 TGTGCCAGCAGCTCGACTAGCGGGGGGGCGAAGGTCCCGGGCAGGGAGCAGTTCTTC CASSSTSGGAKVPGREQFF
TRBD1 TRBJ1-1 NA TRBV11-2 TGTGCCAGCAGCCTCGACAGGGGGCGGGGGAACACTGAAGCTTTCTTT CASSLDRGRGNTEAFF
NA TRBJ2-7 NA TRBV10-1 TGCGCCAGCAGTGAGCTGGGAGTCGTGGACGAGCAGTACTTC CASSELGVVDEQYF
NA TRBJ2-7 NA TRBV12-2 TGTGCAAGTCGCTTAGTACTTGGCTCTAGCCCCCACGAGCAGTACTTC CASRLVLGSSPHEQYF
TRBD2 TRBJ2-3 NA TRBV4-3 TGCGCCAGCAGCCAAGGTATAGCGGGGGACTACTTCAGCACAGATACGCAGTATTTT CASSQGIAGDYFSTDTQYF
TRBD2 TRBJ2-1 NA TRBV10-1 TGCGCCAGCAGTGAGGGGGCAGCGGGGGACAATGAGCAGTTCTTC CASSEGAAGDNEQFF
NA TRBJ2-7 once TRBV24-1 TGTGCCACCAGTGGGGCAGGGCGAGCCTACGAGCAGTACTTC CATSGAGRAYEQYF
TRBD1 TRBJ1-1 once TRBV5-1 TGCGCCAGCAGCTCCGCCGGGACAGGGGGTGAAGCTTTCTTT CASSSAGTGGEAFF
NA TRBJ2-6 NA TRBV19 TGTGCCAGTAGTATATCTCAAAGGGGCTCACCCCCAAAGTCAGAGCTCTCTGGGGCCAACGTCCTGACTTTC CASSISQRGSPPKSELSGANVLTF
TRBD1 TRBJ1-6 NA TRBV6-5 TGTGCCAGCAAGCCGACAGGGGGAGGTAATTCACCCCTCCACTTT CASKPTGGGNSPLHF
NA TRBJ2-7 NA TRBV2 TGTGCCAGCAGTGGCAGGGGCGCCTACGAGCAGTACTTC CASSGRGAYEQYF
NA TRBJ1-1 NA TRBV29-1 TGCAGCGTTCTTCCGACAGGCATGAACACTGAAGCTTTCTTT CSVLPTGMNTEAFF
TRBD1 TRBJ2-5 NA TRBV5-4 TGTGCCAGCAGCCCAGGACAGGGGAGGGAGACCCAGTACTTC CASSPGQGRETQYF
TRBD2 TRBJ2-1 NA TRBV7-3 TGTGCCAGCAGCTTCGGGGGGAGCGCCTACAATGAGCAGTTCTTC CASSFGGSAYNEQFF
TRBD2 TRBJ2-3 NA TRBV29-1 TGCAGCGGGCTAGCGGGGGTCACAGATACGCAGTATTTT CSGLAGVTDTQYF